This T cell receptor (beta chain) was obtained from a study of shared clonotypes between healthy human individuals (dated by TCRdb to about 2020). Notes on the research overall: The cohort included three men and a couple of women between 18 and 49 years of age. Per donor, three plates each were used for CD4 naive and CD4 memory, two for CD8 naive, and one for CD8 memory. To estimate repertoire size and how much clonotypes are shared between individuals, the study performed deep sequencing of blood TCR repertoires from a handful of healthy adults. Leukapheresis yielded between about 0.9 and 8.9 billion PBMCs per donor. Different laboratories and diverse techniques were used to prepare libraries and sequence TCR repertoires, to increase sequencing depth and limit assay-specific biases. What the study reported, not specific to this receptor: When several donors were compared, the shared fraction of clonotypes was 5% to 6.5% for naive CD4, approximately 3.3% for naive CD8, 2.3% for memory CD4, and 0.35% to 0.5% for memory CD8. Incomplete sequencing was indicated by rarefaction of sorted-subset datasets, despite the large sequencing depth. Compared with non-shared clonotypes, clonotypes shared by all four sorted-subset donors had higher generation probabilities. Pairwise subsampling indicated that sequencing depth was expected to affect the degree of clonotype sharing among donors. Naive subsets generally had larger estimated clonotype richness than memory subsets. Only blood was sampled, and tissue TCR repertoires likely differ from those in blood. The small number of donors limited the genetic and exposure-history diversity represented.

The donors were healthy, HIV-negative adults with no recently reported acute infections or vaccinations. Every donor was a Caucasian adult residing in Nashville, Tennessee, USA. CD4+ T cells were enriched through magnetic negative selection, after which naive cells were positively selected on CD45RA and the remaining negative fraction served as the memory subset. Blood was obtained by leukapheresis, after which PBMCs were separated by Ficoll-Histopaque density gradient centrifugation and cryopreserved in liquid nitrogen vapor phase. Analytical flow cytometry was used to check the purity and quantity of every magnetically sorted T cell population. Genomic DNA was isolated from each sorted fraction and quantified by UV absorbance on a Nanodrop 2000c. Using the deep immunoSEQ assay, multiplex PCR amplified TCR CDR3 regions from genomic DNA. For each cell subset, the extracted genomic DNA was distributed evenly across all wells of several immunoSEQ 96-well plates, and each plate served as one replicate. For sorted subsets, around 200 ng genomic DNA, equal to tens of thousands of T cell genomes, was loaded into each replicate PCR. Purified libraries were measured with a Qubit 3.0 fluorometer, size-checked on a Bioanalyzer 2100, and measured again with the KAPA Library Quantification kit. A separate single-read 150-cycle Illumina NextSeq 550 flow cell was used to sequence each immunoSEQ 96-well plate. For the original study's pipeline: Because only junctional sequences without quality scores were contained in the immunoSEQ output, filtering matching that applied to full-length reads could not be performed. Sequences were annotated with PyIR, a Python wrapper for IgBLAST v1.9, using IMGT germline references to assign V/J genes and CDR3. Any read was removed if the V/J assignment was weak (E-value above 1e-6), the CDR3 was missing, or the read contained stop codons, out-of-frame junctions, or ambiguous translated residues. V3J clonotypes were defined as sequences sharing the same inferred V gene, J gene, and CDR3 amino acid sequence. To compute the percentage overlap between repertoires, the number of shared unique clonotypes was divided by the size of the smaller repertoire. Richness of each repertoire was evaluated using RTK rarefaction, the Chao1 estimator, and Recon v2.1 estimates of unobserved clonotypes. For all TCRbeta clonotypes obtained by the gDNA method from several donors, generation probabilities were computed with OLGA. In TCRdb, the immuneACCESS table is reduced to in-frame sequences with V and J assigned. These tables do not hold every clone; where another copy was compared, an unresolved V gene accounts for under half, and the others remain unexplained. The V and J calls and the clone size are those of that table, but D and trimming were determined from the DNA. For this sample the table gives fewer than 3 million clones, of which roughly 92% were detected only once. Of the sample, 0.37% falls within the top ten clones.

Measured from the cysteine to the phenylalanine, the CDR3 is 16 residues long. The kept DNA is CDR3 alone, 48 bases in frame from the first base. Trimming accounts for 2 bases at V and 7 bases at J, while the number of junction bases matched to no gene is 6. CDR1 and CDR2 were assigned from the germline V gene (reference sequence) as SGHNT and YYREEE. With respect to this clone: Its antigen is currently not known. There are no base qualities to consult, and no much larger clone falls within one base.

The sequence is built from TRBV5-4 and TRBJ2-3; the junction holds 14 bases that match TRBD2. The sequenced sample consisted of naive CD4+ T cells from PBMCs. The cell subset or site tag for this specimen amounts to: CD45RA+ positively selected. The TCR was taken from a man in his late teens or twenties in good health. Some clones in this sample may be carry-over from other donors' samples. CDR3 reads: CASSFSGTSGSNTQYF. Here is the DNA: TGTGCCAGCAGCTTTTCCGGGACTAGCGGGAGTAATACGCAGTATTTT.